The 17 T cell receptor beta chains below all came from one sample that was sequenced in a study of neurological immune-mediated disorders. TCRdb itself ran the 5' RACE reads through MiXCR, one entry per CDR3 protein. The sample includes about 59,000 distinct CDR3 sequences, approximately 11% of them seen just once. Material: PBMCs. These receptor sequences come from a woman aged 55-70 years with HTLV-1-associated myelopathy (HAM/TSP).

This clonotype was picked up many times. V usage is TRBV7-9 and J usage is TRBJ2-7, with 11 bases lining up with TRBD2. The V segment lost 8 bases and the J segment 2 bases; nucleotides outside the gene matches: 8. This CDR3 is built from 15 residues. The V gene's germline CDR1 is SEHNR and CDR2 FQNEAQ (reference sequence). CDR3 sequence: CASAHFSGRAYEQYF. The CDR3 DNA follows: TGTGCCAGCGCTCACTTTAGCGGGAGGGCCTACGAGCAGTACTTC.

The chain has TRBV2 and TRBJ1-1; no clear D gene. CDR1 is SNHLY, CDR2 FYNNEI, per germline. The CDR3 totals 15 residues. The CDR3 region has the DNA TGTGGCAACAGTGCGTCCATCTTTAAGGAGACTGAAGCTTTCTTT. This sequence encodes CGNSASIFKETEAFF.

This clonotype was seen ten or more times. The gene calls are TRBV5-1 and TRBJ2-2; D perhaps matches TRBD1 (5 bases). V was shortened by 3 bases and J by 1 base, with 10 bases between the two germline ends. CDR1 is SGHRS and CDR2 is YFSETQ in the germline V gene. The CDR3 totals 15 residues. The CDR3 protein is CASSYPTGNTGELFF. CDR3 nucleotide sequence: TGCGCCAGCAGCTATCCCACAGGGAACACCGGGGAGCTGTTTTTT.

This clonotype was observed many times. The rearrangement links TRBV20-1 to TRBJ2-7; 9 bases agree with TRBD2. This CDR3 spans 14 amino acids. V gave up 3 bases and J gave up 4 bases; unmatched junction bases: 7. The germline V gene encodes CDR1 DFQATT and CDR2 SNEGSKA (reference sequence). In DNA, the CDR3 is TGCAGTGCTAGTAAGGCGACTAGCGGTTACGAGCAGTACTTC. This sequence encodes CSASKATSGYEQYF.

Comments on this clonotype: It is unclear where the CDR3 begins or ends on the DNA, so no DNA is shown, and the CDR3 is as TCRdb lists it. The chain joins TRBV29-1 to TRBJ1-2; TRBD1 is the table's D call and was not checked against the DNA. The CDR3 is 21 amino acids long, termini counted. Germline V gives CDR1 SQVTM, CDR2 ANQGSEA. The CDR3 region is CSLKGGHYEQFFGTGDYGYTF.

This clonotype was found many times. The chain carries TRBV4-1 and TRBJ2-7, with D perhaps assigned TRBD1 or TRBD2 (6 bases each). Germline CDR1 and CDR2: MGHRA and YSYEKL. V was pared by 0 bases and J by 2 bases, with 8 bases between. The CDR3 contains 14 residues. The CDR3 coding sequence is TGCGCCAGCAGCCAAGATCGGGGGCCCTACGAGCAGTACTTC. It translates to CASSQDRGPYEQYF.

This clonotype was seen ten or more times. The chain couples TRBV5-5 to TRBJ2-5; TRBD2 matches 7 bases. Trimming removed 0 bases from V and 0 bases from J; junction bases left unmatched: 5. The CDR3 has 16 residues. From germline, CDR1 is SGHKS and CDR2 YYEKEE (reference sequence). CDR3 sequence reads: CASSLVAGEYQETQYF. The CDR3 DNA reads as TGTGCCAGCAGCTTGGTGGCGGGGGAGTACCAAGAGACCCAGTACTTC.

This clonotype has a single count. This may stem from a read error, because a much larger clone lies one nucleotide away. The genes are TRBV5-5 and TRBJ2-2, with D maybe TRBD2 (7 bases). CDR3 length: 15 amino acids. Per germline, CDR1 SGHKS and CDR2 YYEKEE (reference sequence). CDR3 in DNA: TGTGCCACTGCCCCGGGGGGCCTGAACACCTGGGAGCTGTTTTTT. Its translation: CATAPGGLNTWELFF.

In this sample, this clonotype turned up many times. The chain has TRBV5-1 and TRBJ2-5; 9 bases map to TRBD2. The CDR3 length is 15 residues. The germline CDR1 and CDR2 sequences are SGHRS and YFSETQ. Trimming removed 0 bases from V and 1 base from J; junction bases left unmatched: 1. This CDR3 reads CASSLGLAVQETQYF. CDR3 sequence (DNA): TGCGCCAGCAGCTTGGGACTAGCGGTCCAAGAGACCCAGTACTTC.

The chain employs TRBV7-2 and TRBJ1-6; D unclear. Trimming removed 3 bases from V and 0 bases from J, with 3 bases in between. Germline CDR1 SGHTA, CDR2 FQGNSA. This CDR3 has 14 residues. The CDR3, as DNA: TGTGCCAGCAGCTTGAGCTCCTATAATTCACCCCTCCACTTT. Protein sequence: CASSLSSYNSPLHF.

This clonotype was seen many times. The genes are TRBV5-1 and TRBJ1-1; 8 bases agree with TRBD1. V gave up 1 base and J gave up 1 base; unmatched junction bases: 3. CDR1 and CDR2 from the germline V gene are SGHRS and YFSETQ. The CDR3 spans 15 residues. The DNA for the CDR3 is TGCGCCAGCAGCTTGCAGGGGGCCGAGAACACTGAAGCTTTCTTT. Residues: CASSLQGAENTEAFF.

This clonotype was seen repeatedly, ten times or more. The V gene is TRBV12-3 or TRBV12-4, the J gene TRBJ2-5; 8 bases agree with TRBD2. J was trimmed by 5 bases and V by 8 bases; bases with no gene match: 7. The CDR3 spans 13 residues. Here the CDR3 DNA reads TGTGCCAGCCACGCGACTAGCGTTGAGACCCAGTACTTC. Translation gives CASHATSVETQYF.

The CDR3 bases are TGCGCCAGCAGCTTCCGCCCGGGACAGATCCAAGAGACCCAGTACTTC. Its translation: CASSFRPGQIQETQYF. This rearrangement joins TRBV5-1 to TRBJ2-5; 7 nucleotides match TRBD1. The length of the CDR3 is 16 residues. V was clipped by 2 bases and J by 1 base; unmatched bases: 8. CDR1 is SGHRS, CDR2 YFSETQ, per germline.

V gene TRBV20-1 combines with J gene TRBJ1-1, with D possibly being TRBD1 (6 bases). CDR1 DFQATT and CDR2 SNEGSKA come from the germline V gene (reference sequence). CDR3 length: 14 amino acids. Trimming removed 6 bases from V and 3 bases from J, with 17 bases in between. CDR3 sequence (DNA): TGCAGTGCCCGGGGGGGGGGCCTGGACACTGAAGCTTTCTTT. This gives the protein CSARGGGLDTEAFF.

To note about this clonotype: A read error may be the cause here, since a much bigger clone is one base away. The rearrangement uses TRBV6-1 and TRBJ2-7; TRBD1 aligns across 11 bases. The CDR3 spans 15 residues. CDR1 is MNHNS and CDR2 is SASEGT in the germline V gene. CDR3: CASSKGTGGEYEKYF. The DNA of the CDR3 is TGTGCCAGCAGTAAAGGGACAGGGGGAGAATACGAGAAGTACTTC.

At least ten counts were recorded for this clonotype. The gene calls are TRBV5-4 and TRBJ1-4; no clear D. The CDR3 sequence is 15 residues long. V was pared by 0 bases and J by 0 bases, with 6 bases between. Germline V gives CDR1 SGHNT, CDR2 YYREEE (reference sequence). The CDR3 reads CASSLGSATNEKLFF. Here the CDR3 DNA reads TGTGCCAGCAGCTTGGGGTCTGCAACTAATGAAAAACTGTTTTTT.

This clonotype was seen repeatedly, ten times or more. The rearrangement links TRBV15 to TRBJ2-1, with D possibly being TRBD2 (7 bases). The germline gives CDR1 LNHNV, CDR2 YYDKDF (reference sequence). This CDR3 comprises 17 residues. The V and J ends lost 0 bases and 6 bases respectively, with 18 bases between them. The CDR3 loop reads CATSRDGGGLRPNEQFF. The CDR3, as DNA: TGTGCCACCAGCAGAGATGGGGGGGGCCTACGGCCCAATGAGCAGTTCTTC.